This TCR beta chain was observed in a study of T-cell reconstitution after alpha-beta-depleted transplantation in children. Study-wide results and caveats: Alpha-beta T cells about two months after transplant reportedly derived from several hundred expanded graft clones.

Preparation of the TCRbeta library used unique molecular identifiers. TCRdb reprocessed the PCR reads with MiXCR, giving one entry per CDR3 protein. The sample shows under 250,000 distinct CDR3 sequences, about 24% of them seen only once. As regards this clonotype: Its specificity is not known.

The input for sequencing was PBMCs, mostly from graft donor cells, taken 360 days after TCRalphabeta/CD19-depleted stem cell transplant. This TCR came from a female patient between 2 and 10 years old who had a stem cell transplant for congenital amegakaryocytic thrombocytopenia, so the T cells may come from the graft donor.

The CDR3, as DNA: TGCAGTGCTAGAGAAGGGACAGGACTCAAGTATTTT. This encodes CSAREGTGLKYF. The genes are TRBV20-1 and TRBJ2-3; TRBD1 matches 8 bases. The germline gives CDR1 DFQATT, CDR2 SNEGSKA (reference sequence). The CDR3 loop spans 12 amino acids. The V and J ends lost 0 bases and 13 bases, in that order; junction bases with no gene match: 6.